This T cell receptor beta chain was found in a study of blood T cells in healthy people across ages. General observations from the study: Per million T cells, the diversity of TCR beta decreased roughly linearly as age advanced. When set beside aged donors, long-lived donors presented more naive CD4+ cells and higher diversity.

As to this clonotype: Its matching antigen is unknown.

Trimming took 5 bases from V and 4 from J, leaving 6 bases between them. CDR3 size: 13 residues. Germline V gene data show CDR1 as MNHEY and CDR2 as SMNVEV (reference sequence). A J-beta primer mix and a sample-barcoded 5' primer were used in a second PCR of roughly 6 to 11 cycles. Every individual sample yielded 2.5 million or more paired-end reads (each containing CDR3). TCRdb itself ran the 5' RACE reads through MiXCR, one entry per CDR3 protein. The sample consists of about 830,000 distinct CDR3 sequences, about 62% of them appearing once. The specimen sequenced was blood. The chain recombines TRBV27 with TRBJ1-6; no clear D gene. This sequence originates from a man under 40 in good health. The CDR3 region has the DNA TGTGCCAGCAGTCTCCCTTATAATTCACCCCTCCACTTT. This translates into CASSLPYNSPLHF.